These T cell receptor beta chains were read from a single sample in a study of blood T cells in healthy people across ages. Using its own MiXCR run on the 5' RACE reads, TCRdb lists one record per CDR3 protein. Of 1.5 million to 1.8 million distinct CDR3 sequences listed, 35% to 45% were seen once; the top ten hold about 3.8%. Sample: blood. The receptors originated from a woman in her late teens or twenties in good health. Both conserved end residues are part of each CDR3. D genes are given only for firm matches. The listing skips clone size in some rows; elsewhere it reads once, few, many or a size class.

.	TRBV5-1	TRBJ2-1	.	13	CASSFSTDHEQFF	TGCGCCAGCAGCTTTTCGACGGACCATGAGCAGTTCTTC
.	TRBV6-5	TRBJ2-6	.	16	CASSSHQASGANVLTF	TGTGCCAGCAGTTCCCACCAAGCGTCTGGGGCCAACGTCCTGACTTTC
TRBD2	TRBV11-2	TRBJ2-7	.	15	CASSATSGTSGEQYF	TGTGCCAGCAGCGCGACTAGCGGGACCTCCGGGGAGCAGTACTTC
.	TRBV12-5	TRBJ1-5	.	13	CASAASGAQPQHF	TGTGCTAGTGCCGCCTCGGGGGCTCAGCCCCAGCATTTT
.	TRBV7-2	TRBJ2-1	.	13	CASSPFTYNEQFF	TGTGCCAGCAGCCCCTTTACCTACAATGAGCAGTTCTTC
.	TRBV12-3/TRBV12-4	TRBJ2-5	.	13	CASSPDVAGTQYF	TGTGCCAGCAGCCCGGACGTCGCCGGGACCCAGTACTTC
TRBD2	TRBV9	TRBJ2-1	.	17	CASSARTRGYLYNEQFF	TGTGCCAGCAGCGCTAGGACTAGGGGATACCTTTACAATGAGCAGTTCTTC
.	TRBV5-5	TRBJ1-3	.	14	CASSGGVSGNTIYF	TGTGCCAGCAGCGGCGGGGTCTCTGGAAACACCATATATTTT
.	TRBV6-5	TRBJ1-1	.	15	CASGGPLGVVTEAFF	TGTGCCAGCGGGGGGCCGTTGGGGGTCGTCACTGAAGCTTTCTTT
.	TRBV7-2	TRBJ2-1	.	13	CASRALDQETQFF	TGTGCCAGCAGGGCCCTAGATCAAGAGACCCAGTTCTTC
.	TRBV20-1	TRBJ2-7	.	15	CSARDLDSPSDEQYF	TGCAGTGCTAGAGATTTGGACTCACCCTCCGACGAGCAGTACTTC
TRBD1	TRBV7-9	TRBJ2-1	few	17	CASSFDSTGIGRNEQFF	TGTGCCAGCAGCTTCGACTCGACAGGGATTGGTCGCAATGAGCAGTTCTTC
.	TRBV6-5	TRBJ1-2	few	12	CASRTGLGGYTF	TGTGCCAGCAGAACCGGACTCGGGGGCTACACCTTC
.	TRBV4-1	TRBJ2-6	.	18	CASSQGQRRFLGANVLTF	TGCGCCAGCAGCCAGGGCCAACGCAGGTTTCTTGGGGCCAACGTCCTGACTTTC
.	TRBV5-1	TRBJ1-1	.	13	CASSLSAETEAFF	TGCGCCAGCAGCTTGTCGGCAGAAACTGAAGCTTTCTTT
TRBD2	TRBV4-1	TRBJ2-4	few	14	CASSLRTSENIQYF	TGCGCCAGCAGCCTTCGGACTAGCGAAAACATTCAGTACTTC
TRBD2	TRBV7-9	TRBJ2-1	few	12	CASLADYNEQFF	TGTGCCAGCCTAGCGGATTACAATGAGCAGTTCTTC
TRBD1	TRBV7-2	TRBJ2-5	.	14	CASSLEGGEGTQYF	TGTGCCAGCAGCTTAGAAGGGGGCGAAGGGACCCAGTACTTC
.	TRBV4-3	TRBJ2-7	.	16	CASSQEVSLGYNEQYF	TGCGCCAGCAGCCAAGAAGTCAGCCTGGGGTACAATGAGCAGTACTTC
.	TRBV7-2	TRBJ1-2	.	16	CASSWTAGTSTYGYTF	TGTGCCAGCAGCTGGACGGCAGGGACATCAACCTATGGCTACACCTTC
TRBD1	TRBV28	TRBJ1-4	.	16	CASSPLFGTGDEKLFF	TGTGCCAGCAGTCCATTGTTTGGGACAGGGGACGAAAAACTGTTTTTT
.	TRBV6-2/TRBV6-3	TRBJ2-1	.	15	CASSYFSANYNEQFF	TGTGCCAGCAGTTACTTCAGCGCCAACTACAATGAGCAGTTCTTC
.	TRBV4-1	TRBJ1-4	.	13	CTSSQLSSEKLFF	TGCACCAGCAGCCAATTATCTTCTGAAAAACTGTTTTTT
.	TRBV6-2/TRBV6-3	TRBJ2-2	.	13	CASSHPGSGELFF	TGTGCCAGCAGCCACCCCGGATCCGGGGAGCTGTTTTTT
TRBD1	TRBV4-2	TRBJ1-5	.	16	CASSPLPTGSNQPQHF	TGTGCCAGCAGCCCCCTCCCGACAGGGAGCAATCAGCCCCAGCATTTT
.	TRBV7-9	TRBJ2-2	many	11	CASSGGGELFF	TGTGCCAGCAGCGGGGGCGGGGAGCTGTTTTTT
TRBD2	TRBV5-1	TRBJ2-1	.	15	CASSVTSGSLNEQFF	TGCGCCAGCAGCGTGACTAGCGGGAGTCTTAATGAGCAGTTCTTC
.	TRBV6-5	TRBJ2-5	many	15	CASSYLSGNQETQYF	TGTGCCAGCAGTTACCTTAGTGGGAACCAAGAGACCCAGTACTTC
TRBD1	TRBV30	TRBJ1-2	few	13	CAWSKQGATGYTF	TGTGCCTGGAGTAAACAGGGGGCGACTGGCTACACCTTC
TRBD1	TRBV6-1	TRBJ2-7	many	15	CASSDSGQGGNEQYF	TGTGCCAGCAGTGATAGCGGACAGGGGGGTAACGAGCAGTACTTC
TRBD2	TRBV12-3/TRBV12-4	TRBJ2-2	.	19	CASTVRLAGGPSNTGELFF	TGTGCCAGCACCGTCAGGCTAGCGGGGGGGCCGTCGAACACCGGGGAGCTGTTTTTT
.	TRBV19	TRBJ2-1	.	17	CASSILISQALNNEQFF	TGTGCCAGTAGTATCCTCATCTCTCAGGCGCTGAACAATGAGCAGTTCTTC
TRBD2	TRBV20-1	TRBJ2-3	few	17	CSARVRLAGLRTDTQYF	TGCAGTGCTAGAGTTCGACTAGCGGGATTACGCACAGATACGCAGTATTTT
TRBD1	TRBV11-2	TRBJ1-1	.	14	CASSPRDRISEAFF	TGTGCCAGCAGCCCCCGGGACAGGATATCTGAAGCTTTCTTT
TRBD2	TRBV27	TRBJ2-5	.	14	CASNRLAGVDEQYF	TGTGCCAGCAATCGACTAGCGGGAGTTGATGAGCAGTACTTC
.	TRBV4-1	TRBJ2-7	.	13	CASSQIQGHEQYF	TGCGCCAGCAGCCAAATTCAGGGGCACGAGCAGTACTTC